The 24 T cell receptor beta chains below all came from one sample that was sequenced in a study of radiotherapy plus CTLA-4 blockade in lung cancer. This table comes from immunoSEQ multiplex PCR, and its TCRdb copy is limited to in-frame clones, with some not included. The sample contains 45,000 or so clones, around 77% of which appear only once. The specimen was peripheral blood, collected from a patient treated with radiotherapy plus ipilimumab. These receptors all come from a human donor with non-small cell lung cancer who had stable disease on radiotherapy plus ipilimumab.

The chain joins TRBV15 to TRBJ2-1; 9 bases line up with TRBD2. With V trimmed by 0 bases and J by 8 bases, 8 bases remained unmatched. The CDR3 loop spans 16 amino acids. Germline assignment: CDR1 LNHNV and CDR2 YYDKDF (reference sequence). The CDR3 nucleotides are TGTGCCACCAGCAGAGATCGGGCGGGGGGGCCCTATGAGCAGTTCTTC. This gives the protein CATSRDRAGGPYEQFF.

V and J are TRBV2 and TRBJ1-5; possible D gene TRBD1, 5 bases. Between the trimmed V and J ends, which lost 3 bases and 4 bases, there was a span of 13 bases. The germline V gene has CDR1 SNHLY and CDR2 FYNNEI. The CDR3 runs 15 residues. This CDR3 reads CASSDPGGLNQPQHF. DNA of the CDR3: TGTGCCAGCAGTGACCCGGGGGGATTAAATCAGCCCCAGCATTTT.

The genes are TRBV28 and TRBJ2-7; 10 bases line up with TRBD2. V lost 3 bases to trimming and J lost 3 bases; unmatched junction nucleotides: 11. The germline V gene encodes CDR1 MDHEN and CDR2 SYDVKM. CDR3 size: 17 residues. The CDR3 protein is CASSFNPAGGFIYEQYF. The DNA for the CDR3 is TGTGCCAGCAGTTTTAACCCAGCGGGGGGGTTCATCTACGAGCAGTACTTC.

The CDR3 is CASRIGLAYNEQFF. CDR3 coding DNA: TGTGCCAGCAGGATTGGACTAGCTTACAATGAGCAGTTCTTC. The V and J genes are TRBV28 and TRBJ2-1; 8 bases align to TRBD2. Germline V CDR1 and CDR2: MDHEN, SYDVKM. V lost 6 bases to trimming and J lost 4 bases; unmatched junction nucleotides: 5. This CDR3 comprises 14 residues. The full variable domain, with the rest looked up from reference TRBV28 and TRBJ2-1, is DVKVTQSSRYLVKRTGEKVFLECVQDMDHENMFWYRQDPGLGLRLIYFSYDVKMKEKGDIPEGYSVSREKKERFSLILESASTNQTSMYLCASRIGLAYNEQFFGPGTRLTVL.

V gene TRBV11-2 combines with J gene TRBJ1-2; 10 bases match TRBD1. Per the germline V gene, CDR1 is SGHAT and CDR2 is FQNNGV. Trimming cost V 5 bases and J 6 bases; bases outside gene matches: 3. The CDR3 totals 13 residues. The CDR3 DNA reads TGTGCCAGCAGCCACGGGACAGGGGATGGCTACACCTTC. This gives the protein CASSHGTGDGYTF.

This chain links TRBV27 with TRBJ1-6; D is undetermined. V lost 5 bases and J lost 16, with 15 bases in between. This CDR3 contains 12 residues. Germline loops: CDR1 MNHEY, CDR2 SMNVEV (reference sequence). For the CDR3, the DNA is TGTGCCAGCAGTCGGGAGTGGGGTGGTCTCCACTTT. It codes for CASSREWGGLHF.

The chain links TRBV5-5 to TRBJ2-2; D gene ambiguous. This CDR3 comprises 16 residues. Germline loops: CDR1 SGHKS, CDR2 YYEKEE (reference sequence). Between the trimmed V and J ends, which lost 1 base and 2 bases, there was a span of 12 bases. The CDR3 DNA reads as TGTGCCAGCAGCTTGAAATGGGGTCTAAACACCGGGGAGCTGTTTTTT. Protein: CASSLKWGLNTGELFF.

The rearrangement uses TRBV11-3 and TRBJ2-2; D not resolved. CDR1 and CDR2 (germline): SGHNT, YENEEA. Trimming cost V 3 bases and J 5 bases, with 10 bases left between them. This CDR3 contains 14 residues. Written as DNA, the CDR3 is TGTGCCAGCAGCTTTGTAATGGGGACCGGGGAGCTGTTTTTT. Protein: CASSFVMGTGELFF.

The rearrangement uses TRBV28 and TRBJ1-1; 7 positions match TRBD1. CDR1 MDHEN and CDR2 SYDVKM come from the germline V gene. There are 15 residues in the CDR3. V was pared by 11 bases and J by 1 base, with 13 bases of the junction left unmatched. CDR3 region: CAGTSTGNENTEAFF. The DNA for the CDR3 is TGTGCCGGCACCTCGACAGGGAACGAGAACACTGAAGCTTTCTTT.

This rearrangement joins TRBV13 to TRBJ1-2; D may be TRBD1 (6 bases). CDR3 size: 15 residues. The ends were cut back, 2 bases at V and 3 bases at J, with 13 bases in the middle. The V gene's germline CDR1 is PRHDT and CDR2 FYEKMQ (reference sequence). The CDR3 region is CASSLSGDFDYGYTF. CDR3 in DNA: TGTGCCAGCAGCTTATCAGGGGATTTTGACTATGGCTACACCTTC.

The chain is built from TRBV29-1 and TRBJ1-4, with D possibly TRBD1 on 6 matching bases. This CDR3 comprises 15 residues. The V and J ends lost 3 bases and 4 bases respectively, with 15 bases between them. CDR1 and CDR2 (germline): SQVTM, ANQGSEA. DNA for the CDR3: TGCAGCGTTGATGGGGGCCCCGGTGTTAATGAAAAACTGTTTTTT. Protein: CSVDGGPGVNEKLFF.

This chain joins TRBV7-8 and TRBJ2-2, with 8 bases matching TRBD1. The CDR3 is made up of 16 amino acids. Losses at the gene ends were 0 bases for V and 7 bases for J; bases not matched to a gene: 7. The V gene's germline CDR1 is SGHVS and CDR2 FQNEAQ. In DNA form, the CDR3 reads TGTGCCAGCAGCTTAGCGGGTCAGGGGGCGAGCGGGGAGCTGTTTTTT. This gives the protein CASSLAGQGASGELFF. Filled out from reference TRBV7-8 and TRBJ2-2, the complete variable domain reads GAGVSQSPRYKVAKRGQDVALRCDPISGHVSLFWYQQALGQGPEFLTYFQNEAQLDKSGLPSDRFFAERPEGSVSTLKIQRTQQEDSAVYLCASSLAGQGASGELFFGEGSRLTVL.

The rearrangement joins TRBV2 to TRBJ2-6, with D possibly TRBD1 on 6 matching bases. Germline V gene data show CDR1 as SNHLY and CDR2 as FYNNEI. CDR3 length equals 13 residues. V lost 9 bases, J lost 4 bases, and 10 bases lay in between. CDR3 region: CARAGAGANVLTF. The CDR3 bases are TGTGCCAGAGCAGGGGCAGGGGCCAACGTCCTGACTTTC. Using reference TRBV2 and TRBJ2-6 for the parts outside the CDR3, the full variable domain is EPEVTQTPSHQVTQMGQEVILRCVPISNHLYFYWYRQILGQKVEFLVSFYNNEISEKSEIFDDQFSVERPDGSNFTLKIRSTKLEDSAMYFCARAGAGANVLTFGAGSRLTVL.

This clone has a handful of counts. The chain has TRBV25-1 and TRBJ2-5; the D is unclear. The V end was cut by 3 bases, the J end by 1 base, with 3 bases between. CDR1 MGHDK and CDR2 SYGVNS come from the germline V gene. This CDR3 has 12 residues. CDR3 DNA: TGTGCCAGCAGTGAGCTCCAAGAGACCCAGTACTTC. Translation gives CASSELQETQYF.

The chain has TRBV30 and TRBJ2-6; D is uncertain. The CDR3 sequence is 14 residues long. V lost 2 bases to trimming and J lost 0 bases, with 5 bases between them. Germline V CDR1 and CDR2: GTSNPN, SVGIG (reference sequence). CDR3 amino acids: CAWSMDSGANVLTF. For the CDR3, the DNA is TGTGCCTGGAGTATGGACTCTGGGGCCAACGTCCTGACTTTC.

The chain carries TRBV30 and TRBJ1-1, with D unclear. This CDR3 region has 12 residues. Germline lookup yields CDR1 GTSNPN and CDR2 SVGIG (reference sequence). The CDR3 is CACRSAAAEAFF. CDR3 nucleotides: TGTGCTTGTCGATCCGCGGCGGCTGAAGCTTTCTTT.

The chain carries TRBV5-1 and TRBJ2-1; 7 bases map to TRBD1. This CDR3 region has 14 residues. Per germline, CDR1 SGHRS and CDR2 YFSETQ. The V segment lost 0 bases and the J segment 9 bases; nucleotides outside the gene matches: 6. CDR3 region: CASSLGQGPGEQFF. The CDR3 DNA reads TGCGCCAGCAGCTTGGGACAGGGCCCTGGTGAGCAGTTCTTC.

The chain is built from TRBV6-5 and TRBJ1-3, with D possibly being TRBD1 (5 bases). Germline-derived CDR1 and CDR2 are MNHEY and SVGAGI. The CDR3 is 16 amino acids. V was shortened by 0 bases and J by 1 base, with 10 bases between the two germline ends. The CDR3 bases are TGTGCCAGCAGTTACTCGGGACGGGTATCTGGAAACACCATATATTTT. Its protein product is CASSYSGRVSGNTIYF.

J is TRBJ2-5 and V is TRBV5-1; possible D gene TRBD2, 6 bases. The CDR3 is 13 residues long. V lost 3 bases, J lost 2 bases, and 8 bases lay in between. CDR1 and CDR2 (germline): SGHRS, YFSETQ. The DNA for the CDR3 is TGCGCCAGCAGCTCCGGGACTCAAGAGACCCAGTACTTC. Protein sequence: CASSSGTQETQYF.

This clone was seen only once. This CDR3 reads CASSKRTGTMTDTQYF. CDR3 DNA: TGTGCCAGCAGTAAGCGTACAGGAACGATGACAGATACGCAGTATTTT. This chain connects TRBV27 to TRBJ2-3; a possible D gene is TRBD1 (5 bases). This CDR3 contains 16 residues. V was pared by 5 bases and J by 3 bases, with 18 bases between. Germline CDR1 and CDR2: MNHEY and SMNVEV (reference sequence).

CDR3: CAISESNAYEQYV. The DNA for the CDR3 is TGTGCCATCAGTGAGTCGAATGCCTACGAGCAGTACGTC. The chain carries TRBV10-3 and TRBJ2-7; no clear D gene. There are 13 residues in the CDR3. In germline, CDR1 is ENHRY, CDR2 SYGVKD. V lost 0 bases to trimming and J lost 2 bases, with 5 bases between them.

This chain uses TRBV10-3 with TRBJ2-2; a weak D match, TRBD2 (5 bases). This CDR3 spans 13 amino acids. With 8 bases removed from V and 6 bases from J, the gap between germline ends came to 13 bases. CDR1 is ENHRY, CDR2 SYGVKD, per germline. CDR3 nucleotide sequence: TGTGCCATCCATGAAACCGGGGCCGGGGAGCTGTTTTTT. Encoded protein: CAIHETGAGELFF.

Here the CDR3 reads CASSRSGGISTDTQYF. The CDR3 bases are TGCGCCAGCAGCCGTAGCGGGGGGATAAGCACAGATACGCAGTATTTT. The chain carries TRBV5-1 and TRBJ2-3; 10 bases agree with TRBD2. Trimming at V came to 4 bases and at J to 0 bases, leaving 5 bases not matched to a gene. CDR3 size: 16 residues. Germline CDR1 is SGHRS and CDR2 is YFSETQ. Supplemented by reference TRBV5-1 and TRBJ2-3, the full variable domain reads KAGVTQTPRYLIKTRGQQVTLSCSPISGHRSVSWYQQTPGQGLQFLFEYFSETQRNKGNFPGRFSGRQFSNSRSEMNVSTLELGDSALYLCASSRSGGISTDTQYFGPGTRLTVL.

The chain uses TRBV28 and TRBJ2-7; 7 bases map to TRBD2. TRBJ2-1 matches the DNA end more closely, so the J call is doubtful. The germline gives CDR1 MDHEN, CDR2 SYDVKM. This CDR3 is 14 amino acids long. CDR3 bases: TGTGCCAGCAAGTTCGGGGGGTCCCTCAATGAGCAGTTCTTC. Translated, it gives CASKFGGSLNEQFF.